Below are 29 T cell receptor beta chains sequenced from a single sample in a study of T cells in pancreatic ductal adenocarcinoma. Selected pancreatic ductal adenocarcinoma patients had undergone surgery without neoadjuvant therapy. Data came from immunoSEQ multiplex PCR; TCRdb stores just in-frame clones and leaves some out. The data hold around 100,000 clones, with about 95% observed a single time. Sequences were obtained from PBMCs. The source is a human donor with pancreatic ductal adenocarcinoma.

The chain links TRBV5-1 to TRBJ2-4; 9 bases map to TRBD1. The CDR3 covers 16 residues. J lost 0 bases, V lost 4 bases, and 5 bases had no gene match. CDR1 and CDR2 from the germline V gene are SGHRS and YFSETQ. Here the CDR3 reads CASSPQGAPAKNIQYF. The CDR3 region has the DNA TGCGCCAGCAGCCCACAGGGGGCGCCAGCCAAAAACATTCAGTACTTC. Together with reference TRBV5-1 and TRBJ2-4, the CDR3 gives the full variable domain: KAGVTQTPRYLIKTRGQQVTLSCSPISGHRSVSWYQQTPGQGLQFLFEYFSETQRNKGNFPGRFSGRQFSNSRSEMNVSTLELGDSALYLCASSPQGAPAKNIQYFGAGTRLSVL.

This chain connects TRBV5-1 to TRBJ2-1; TRBD2 matches at 10 bases. The germline V gene encodes CDR1 SGHRS and CDR2 YFSETQ. V lost 4 bases, J lost 8 bases, and 9 bases stayed unmatched. This CDR3 is 15 amino acids long. Here the CDR3 reads CASSAASGSFYEQFF. CDR3 nucleotide sequence: TGCGCCAGCAGCGCGGCTAGCGGGAGTTTCTATGAGCAGTTCTTC.

Of note for this clone: A far larger clone is one base from this, pointing to a likely read error. The chain joins TRBV7-3 to TRBJ2-7; no firm D call. CDR3 length equals 15 residues. In germline, CDR1 is SGHTA, CDR2 FQGTGA. V was cut by 5 bases and J by 0 bases, with 14 bases left in between. The CDR3 nucleotides are TGTGCCAGCAGCCAAAACCTTGCTAGCTCCTACGAGCAGTACTTC. Translated, it gives CASSQNLASSYEQYF.

This clone was recorded once. The V and J genes are TRBV27 and TRBJ2-5, with a weak D call TRBD1 (6 bases). The CDR3 extends over 11 amino acids. Germline CDR1 MNHEY, CDR2 SMNVEV (reference sequence). Between the trimmed V and J ends, which lost 5 bases and 7 bases, there was a span of 8 bases. In DNA, the CDR3 is TGTGCCAGCAGTCTACAGGGGACCCAGTACTTC. Its translation: CASSLQGTQYF.

CDR3 residues: CASSPPSGTDTQYF. In DNA, the CDR3 is TGTGCCAGCTCACCCCCTAGCGGGACAGATACGCAGTATTTT. This chain links TRBV18 with TRBJ2-3, with 8 bases fitting TRBD2. CDR3 length: 14 amino acids. Losses at the gene ends were 3 bases for V and 3 bases for J; bases not matched to a gene: 2. The germline V gene has CDR1 KGHSH and CDR2 LQKENI.

The chain joins TRBV7-9 to TRBJ2-5, with TRBD2 matching 8 bases. CDR3 size: 15 residues. Germline CDR1 is SEHNR and CDR2 is FQNEAQ (reference sequence). The junction had 10 bases not matched to a gene; V was cut back by 6 bases and J by 4 bases. The CDR3 reads CASSFSGSRRETQYF. The CDR3 DNA sequence: TGTGCCAGCAGTTTCAGCGGGAGTCGGAGAGAGACCCAGTACTTC.

CDR3 coding DNA: TGTGCCAGCAGCTCGGACAGCCGAGCCACCGGGGAGCTGTTTTTT. It yields the protein CASSSDSRATGELFF. The gene calls are TRBV7-3 and TRBJ2-2, with D perhaps matching TRBD1 (6 bases). The CDR3 loop spans 15 amino acids. V lost 4 bases and J 4 bases, leaving 13 bases between the germline ends. Germline-derived CDR1 and CDR2 are SGHTA and FQGTGA.

The CDR3 region is CASTGSPRETQYF. The CDR3 DNA reads as TGTGCCAGCACCGGGAGCCCCCGGGAGACCCAGTACTTC. J is TRBJ2-5 and V is TRBV6-1; D is possibly TRBD2 (6 bases). The CDR3 length is 13 residues. V was shortened by 7 bases and J by 5 bases, with 14 bases between the two germline ends. Germline V CDR1 and CDR2: MNHNS, SASEGT.

This chain links TRBV19 with TRBJ2-1; TRBD2 matches 8 bases. The germline gives CDR1 LNHDA, CDR2 SQIVND (reference sequence). The CDR3 loop spans 17 amino acids. The trim removed 4 bases at V and 4 bases at J, leaving 12 bases unmatched. The CDR3 bases are TGTGCCAGTAGTAGGAAGAAGAGCGGGAGTGGGTACAATGAGCAGTTCTTC. It yields the protein CASSRKKSGSGYNEQFF.

CDR3 in amino acids: CASSRRQGNTGELFF. CDR3 nucleotide sequence: TGTGCCAGCAGCCGGCGACAGGGGAACACCGGGGAGCTGTTTTTT. J is TRBJ2-2 and V is TRBV7-6; TRBD1 matches 7 bases. Germline trimming cut 5 bases from V and 1 base from J; bases unmatched to any gene: 4. This CDR3 is built from 15 residues. Germline V gene sequence: CDR1 SGHVS, CDR2 FNYEAQ.

V is TRBV18 and J is TRBJ2-7; 8 bases match TRBD1. V trimming: 1 base; J trimming: 4 bases; junction bases outside the gene matches: 3. Germline V gene data show CDR1 as KGHSH and CDR2 as LQKENI. The CDR3 runs 14 residues. This chain's CDR3 is CASSPQQGAYEQYF. DNA for the CDR3: TGTGCCAGCTCACCACAGCAGGGGGCATACGAGCAGTACTTC.

This chain uses TRBV7-2 with TRBJ2-2, with a weak D call TRBD2 (6 bases). V was trimmed by 5 bases and J by 0 bases, leaving 16 bases between them. From germline, CDR1 is SGHTA and CDR2 FQGNSA. The CDR3 contains 17 residues. The CDR3 DNA follows: TGTGCCAGCAGCCGATTGGGGGGAGGAACGAACACCGGGGAGCTGTTTTTT. It translates to CASSRLGGGTNTGELFF.

V and J are TRBV12-1 and TRBJ1-4; the table's D call, TRBD1, was not checked against the DNA. TRBV12-1 is marked as a pseudogene. This CDR3 contains 17 residues. CDR3 coding DNA: TGTGCCAGCAGCTCCGATCCCGATACAGGGGACGATGAAAAACTGTTTTTT. Residues: CASSSDPDTGDDEKLFF.

The gene calls are TRBV5-1 and TRBJ2-7; 9 positions match TRBD2. This CDR3 has 14 amino acids. Per the germline V gene, CDR1 is SGHRS and CDR2 is YFSETQ. V lost 2 bases and J lost 3; bases outside the gene matches: 3. CDR3 DNA: TGCGCCAGCAGCTTCGGGACTAGCAACTACGAGCAGTACTTC. It encodes CASSFGTSNYEQYF.

The chain employs TRBV6-1 and TRBJ2-2, with D possibly TRBD2 on 5 matching bases. The length of the CDR3 is 14 residues. V lost 2 bases to trimming and J lost 15 bases, with 19 bases between them. Germline CDR1 MNHNS, CDR2 SASEGT. The CDR3 loop reads CASSEYSNFGVVFF. In nucleotides, the CDR3 is TGTGCCAGCAGTGAATATAGCAACTTCGGGGTGGTGTTTTTT.

The rearrangement links TRBV6-1 to TRBJ1-3; tentative D call: TRBD1 (6 bases). The CDR3 runs to 15 residues. The V end lost 1 base, the J end lost 2 bases, and 9 bases lay between the germline ends. Germline CDR1 MNHNS, CDR2 SASEGT. CDR3 sequence: CASSEGRGAGNTIYF. The CDR3 bases are TGTGCCAGCAGTGAAGGCAGGGGCGCTGGAAACACCATATATTTT.

The chain joins TRBV5-1 to TRBJ2-5; possibly TRBD1 for D (5 bases). Germline V gives CDR1 SGHRS, CDR2 YFSETQ. V lost 5 bases and J lost 7, with 18 bases in between. There are 14 residues in the CDR3. CDR3 DNA: TGCGCCAGCAGACGGACACCGGGTGAGTCGACCCAGTACTTC. Protein sequence: CASRRTPGESTQYF.

This chain connects TRBV6-7 to TRBJ2-1; D ambiguous. TRBV6-7 is an open reading frame whose function is uncertain. V dropped 2 bases and J dropped 1 base, with 6 bases sitting between them. CDR3 length: 14 residues. The CDR3 coding sequence is TGTGCCAGCAGTTACAGGAGTTCCTACAATGAGCAGTTCTTC. Translating gives CASSYRSSYNEQFF.

The chain carries TRBV4-1 and TRBJ2-1; 13 positions agree with TRBD2. This CDR3 region has 14 residues. Germline CDR1 is MGHRA and CDR2 is YSYEKL. V shed 4 bases and J 10 bases; nucleotides not matched to a gene: 4. Written as DNA, the CDR3 is TGCGCCAGCAGCCTCGGGACTAGCGGGAAAGAGCAGTTCTTC. This gives the protein CASSLGTSGKEQFF.

The gene calls are TRBV10-3 and TRBJ1-3, with 10 bases fitting TRBD1. CDR1 is ENHRY and CDR2 is SYGVKD in the germline V gene. Losses at the gene ends were 3 bases for V and 12 bases for J; bases not matched to a gene: 2. There are 12 residues in the CDR3. This CDR3 reads CAISERTGGIYF. CDR3 nucleotide sequence: TGTGCCATCAGTGAACGGACAGGGGGCATATATTTT.

The chain carries TRBV6-6 and TRBJ1-4; 9 bases match TRBD1. V lost 6 bases, J lost 8 bases, and 10 bases stayed unmatched. CDR3 size: 15 residues. CDR1 and CDR2 from the germline V gene are MNHNY and SVGAGI (reference sequence). CDR3 in amino acids: CASSMRQGVGEKLFF. CDR3 in DNA: TGTGCCAGCAGCATGAGACAGGGGGTAGGGGAAAAACTGTTTTTT.

The chain couples TRBV28 to TRBJ2-7, with no clear D. The CDR3 is made up of 13 amino acids. Germline CDR1 reads MDHEN; CDR2 reads SYDVKM. The V and J ends lost 3 bases and 1 base respectively, with 7 bases between them. The DNA for the CDR3 is TGTGCCAGCAGTTTCGTCCAGTCCTACGAGCAGTACTTC. Its translation is CASSFVQSYEQYF.

This chain uses TRBV19 with TRBJ2-4; a weak D match, TRBD1 (6 bases). V lost 3 bases, J lost 3 bases, and 18 bases lay in between. From germline, CDR1 is LNHDA and CDR2 SQIVND (reference sequence). The CDR3 covers 17 residues. The CDR3 DNA is TGTGCCAGTAGTATTCCTCTACAGGGTGCAGGCAAAAACATTCAGTACTTC. Translation gives CASSIPLQGAGKNIQYF. Full variable domain (missing parts from reference TRBV19 and TRBJ2-4): DGGITQSPKYLFRKEGQNVTLSCEQNLNHDAMYWYRQDPGQGLRLIYYSQIVNDFQKGDIAEGYSVSREKKESFPLTVTSAQKNPTAFYLCASSIPLQGAGKNIQYFGAGTRLSVL.

The chain links TRBV18 to TRBJ1-4; D not certain. The CDR3 is 13 amino acids. The germline CDR1 and CDR2 sequences are KGHSH and LQKENI. Deletions cut 6 bases from V and 6 bases from J, with 11 bases between. CDR3 nucleotide sequence: TGTGCCAGCTCCACAGCCGTAGATGAAAAACTGTTTTTT. Its protein is CASSTAVDEKLFF.

The rearrangement links TRBV7-3 to TRBJ2-3; no clear D. This CDR3 spans 13 amino acids. Trimming pared 4 bases from V and 4 bases from J, leaving 9 bases between. Germline V lookup: CDR1 SGHTA, CDR2 FQGTGA. The CDR3 coding sequence is TGTGCCAGCAGCTCACGCCGGGCAGATACGCAGTATTTT. Translating it yields CASSSRRADTQYF.

V and J are TRBV19 and TRBJ2-1; D ambiguous. Trimming shortened V by 6 bases and J by 2 bases, and 14 bases separated the two germline ends. The CDR3 spans 15 residues. CDR1 LNHDA and CDR2 SQIVND come from the germline V gene (reference sequence). CDR3 protein: CASRWVARPYNEQFF. The CDR3 DNA follows: TGTGCCAGTAGATGGGTGGCTAGACCCTACAATGAGCAGTTCTTC. Filled out from reference TRBV19 and TRBJ2-1, the complete variable domain reads DGGITQSPKYLFRKEGQNVTLSCEQNLNHDAMYWYRQDPGQGLRLIYYSQIVNDFQKGDIAEGYSVSREKKESFPLTVTSAQKNPTAFYLCASRWVARPYNEQFFGPGTRLTVL.

The gene calls are TRBV9 and TRBJ1-4; D remains ambiguous. Germline assignment: CDR1 SGDLS and CDR2 YYNGEE. V lost 2 bases to trimming and J lost 0 bases, with 5 bases between them. The CDR3 is 14 amino acids. The CDR3 sequence is CASSVVATNEKLFF. CDR3 sequence (DNA): TGTGCCAGCAGCGTGGTAGCAACTAATGAAAAACTGTTTTTT.

This rearrangement joins TRBV18 to TRBJ2-7, with TRBD2 identical over 13 bases. Germline V CDR1 and CDR2: KGHSH, LQKENI. This CDR3 comprises 16 residues. The junction had 6 bases not matched to a gene; V was cut back by 5 bases and J by 2 bases. The CDR3 coding sequence is TGTGCCAGCTCAGCCAAAGGGACTAGCGGGACCTACGAGCAGTACTTC. As protein: CASSAKGTSGTYEQYF.

This rearrangement joins TRBV5-5 to TRBJ2-5; 14 positions agree with TRBD2. Germline CDR1 and CDR2: SGHKS and YYEKEE (reference sequence). CDR3 size: 17 residues. Trimming took 3 bases from V and 5 from J; bases not matched to a gene: 9. CDR3 region: CASSSGTSGSAPETQYF. In DNA form, the CDR3 reads TGTGCCAGCAGCTCCGGGACTAGCGGGAGTGCCCCGGAGACCCAGTACTTC.